This TCR beta chain was sequenced for a study of blood T cell repertoires in COVID-19. Background on the study: Spain, Italy and the United States supplied samples that represented acute and convalescent COVID-19. Nucleic acid was either cDNA or gDNA, and it came from T cells, B-cell-depleted T cells, or PBMCs.

Unmatched junction bases numbered 7, after V lost 2 bases and J lost 4 bases. This CDR3 region has 16 residues. CDR1 is MDHEN, CDR2 SYDVKM, per germline. As processed by the authors: Nucleated cell counts were estimated from reference gene primer amplification. Assay: immunoSEQ multiplex PCR; the TCRdb copy retains only in-frame clones and omits some. The V and J calls and clone size are taken from that table; D and trimming were inferred from the DNA. The data show 150,000 to 200,000 clones, 60% to 85% seen once. The source of this sequence is an older man with acute or convalescent COVID-19. The sample consisted of peripheral blood. V is TRBV28 and J is TRBJ1-1; 10 bases are shared with TRBD1. CDR3 residues: CASSLGGQGIGTEAFF. In DNA, the CDR3 is TGTGCCAGCAGTTTAGGGGGACAGGGGATCGGCACTGAAGCTTTCTTT. The full variable domain, its missing parts supplied by reference TRBV28 and TRBJ1-1, is DVKVTQSSRYLVKRTGEKVFLECVQDMDHENMFWYRQDPGLGLRLIYFSYDVKMKEKGDIPEGYSVSREKKERFSLILESASTNQTSMYLCASSLGGQGIGTEAFFGQGTRLTVV.